Given below is one T cell receptor (beta chain) in context. The sample comes from a study of blood T cell repertoires in COVID-19. Study information: PBMCs, B-cell-depleted T cells, or T cells provided the cDNA or gDNA that made up the material.

V lost 0 bases to trimming and J lost 6 bases; unmatched junction nucleotides: 8. The germline CDR1 and CDR2 sequences are ENHRY and SYGVKD. The CDR3 consists of 15 residues. Authors' analysis steps: Amplifying reference gene primers gave estimates of nucleated cell counts. The assay was immunoSEQ multiplex PCR, and TCRdb's table has in-frame clones only and misses some. V and J calls and clone size are copied from that table; D and trimming were computed from the DNA. This sample has about 180,000 clones, with approximately 85% found just once. This receptor was taken from a woman older than 75 with acute or convalescent COVID-19. The sample consisted of peripheral blood. The chain is built from TRBV10-3 and TRBJ2-7; TRBD2 matches at 7 bases. CDR3 amino acids: CAISESGGEASEQYF. CDR3 DNA sequence: TGTGCCATCAGTGAGTCGGGAGGGGAGGCCTCCGAGCAGTACTTC.